Listed here are 4 T cell receptor beta chains from one sample, sequenced in a study of cytomegalovirus exposure and HLA in healthy donors. Both 60 Vbeta primers and 13 Jbeta primers went into the PCR. The method was immunoSEQ multiplex PCR; TCRdb's version includes in-frame clones alone and lacks a portion of them. The sample carries more than 80,000 clones, 60% to 85% recorded once. The material sequenced was PBMCs. Receptor source: a male donor in good health and CMV-seropositive.

The chain combines TRBV6-6 with TRBJ2-3, with 7 bases that match TRBD2. Trimming at V came to 6 bases and at J to 2 bases, leaving 8 bases not matched to a gene. The CDR3 contains 15 residues. Germline CDR1 MNHNY, CDR2 SVGAGI (reference sequence). CDR3 amino acids: CASSTGLGNTDTQYF. For the CDR3, the DNA is TGTGCCAGCAGCACCGGACTAGGGAACACAGATACGCAGTATTTT.

The chain recombines TRBV18 with TRBJ2-7; 15 nucleotides agree with TRBD2. CDR1 and CDR2 (germline): KGHSH, LQKENI. This CDR3 comprises 16 residues. V gave up 3 bases and J gave up 2 bases; unmatched junction bases: 2. CDR3 nucleotide sequence: TGTGCCAGCTCACCGGGACTAGCGGGAGGTCCCTACGAGCAGTACTTC. It encodes CASSPGLAGGPYEQYF.

The chain links TRBV28 to TRBJ1-5; the D is unclear. Germline lookup yields CDR1 MDHEN and CDR2 SYDVKM. V lost 5 bases and J lost 6, with 8 bases in between. The CDR3 has 12 residues. CDR3 loop: CASSTEGQPQHF. The DNA for the CDR3 is TGTGCCAGCAGTACAGAGGGTCAGCCCCAGCATTTT.

This clone was seen just once. The chain employs TRBV10-3 and TRBJ1-5, with D possibly TRBD1 on 6 matching bases. V gave up 0 bases and J gave up 0 bases, with 6 bases separating them. The CDR3 sequence is 15 residues long. The germline V gene encodes CDR1 ENHRY and CDR2 SYGVKD. CDR3 DNA: TGTGCCATCAGTGAGTCAGGGGGTAGCAATCAGCCCCAGCATTTT. Residues: CAISESGGSNQPQHF.